This T cell receptor (beta chain) derives from a study of blood T cell repertoires in COVID-19 (dated by TCRdb to the early 2020s). Background for the entire study: The collaborator samples originated in the United States, Italy and Spain and spanned the acute and convalescent phases of COVID-19. Where available, HLA class I and class II types were obtained from metadata supplied by the sample provider rather than from assay-based typing. The sample metadata nearly always contained a de-identified subject ID, COVID-19 status, age in years and sex. The dataset comprised deeply sampled blood TCRbeta repertoires from subjects exposed to, actively infected with, or recovered from COVID-19. The material from the prospective study consisted of cDNA or gDNA derived from T cells, B-cell-depleted T cells, or PBMCs. Samples came from the ongoing ImmuneRACE study (first 160 participants) plus 1,254 subjects from 6 global collaborators. The repertoires were released in a freely available public database meant as a resource for research on the immune response to SARS-CoV-2. Findings and caveats that apply to the study as a whole: Clinical and demographic metadata were provided uncurated, with the amount varying by source and participant.

A remark on this clone: Its antigen target is currently unknown. No quality values exist for individual bases; no much larger clone is one base distant.

A distance of 15 bases separates the germline ends of V and J, which lose 4 bases and 6 bases respectively. CDR1 and CDR2 are drawn from the germline V gene: MNHEY, SVGAGI. The CDR3 sequence holds 14 residues, the cysteine and phenylalanine included. Of all the DNA, just the CDR3 is kept, 42 bases in frame from base 1. The immunoSEQ Assay, a bias-controlled multiplex PCR, was used to amplify TCRbeta CDR3 regions from genomic DNA. The authors processed their data as follows. The number of nucleated cells in each sample was estimated by amplification of reference gene primers within the assay. To quantify the absolute abundance of each unique TCRbeta CDR3 rearrangement, sequence reads were collapsed and filtered. For each sample, productive Simpson clonality was calculated by taking the square root of Simpson's diversity index across productive rearrangements. TCRdb stores this immuneACCESS table with in-frame sequences only. Part of the clones is absent; in the studies checked, under half of the shortfall reflects unresolved V genes, and no reason is known for the rest. From that table come the V and J calls and clone size; the DNA was used to work out D and trimming. The sample profile shows about 39,000 clones; about 94% of them were found once. The ten largest clones represent roughly 4% of the sample.

The collaborating institutions used their own protocols to collect whole blood in K2EDTA tubes. For TCRbeta analysis, collaborator samples were shipped as frozen whole blood, as isolated PBMCs, or as DNA extracted from either sample type. The sequence joins TRBV6-5 to TRBJ1-1, with an unclear D gene assignment. The source material was peripheral blood. The source is a human donor with active COVID-19. The donor label of this sample is uncertain. The CDR3 reads as follows: CASSFDPGRAEAFF. The nucleotide sequence is given as TGTGCCAGCAGTTTCGACCCGGGGAGGGCTGAAGCTTTCTTT.